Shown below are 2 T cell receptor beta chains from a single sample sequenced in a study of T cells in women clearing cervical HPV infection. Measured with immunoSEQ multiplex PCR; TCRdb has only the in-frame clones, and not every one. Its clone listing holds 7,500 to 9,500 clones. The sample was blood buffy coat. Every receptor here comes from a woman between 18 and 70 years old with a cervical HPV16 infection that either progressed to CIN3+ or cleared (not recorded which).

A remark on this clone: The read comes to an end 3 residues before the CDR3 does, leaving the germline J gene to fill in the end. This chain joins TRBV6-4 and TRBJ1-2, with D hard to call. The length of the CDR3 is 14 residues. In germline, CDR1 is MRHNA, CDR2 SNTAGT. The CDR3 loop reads CASSGLAGNNDYTF. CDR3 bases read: TGTGCCAGCAGTGGACTAGCGGGGAACAATGAC.

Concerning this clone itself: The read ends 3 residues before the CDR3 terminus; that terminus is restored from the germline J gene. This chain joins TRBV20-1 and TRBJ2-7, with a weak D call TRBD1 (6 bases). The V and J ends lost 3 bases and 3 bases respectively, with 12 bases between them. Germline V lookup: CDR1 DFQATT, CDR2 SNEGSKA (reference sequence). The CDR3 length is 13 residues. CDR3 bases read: TGCAGTGCTAGTGAGGGGGAAGTCTACGAG. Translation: CSASEGEVYE. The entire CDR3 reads CSASEGEVYEQYF.